This entry lists 14 T cell receptor beta chains sequenced from one sample in a study of blood T cells in healthy people across ages. Primers used in a second PCR of about 6 to 11 cycles were a sample-barcoded 5' primer and a J-beta primer mix. Each CDR3 protein gets one entry after TCRdb re-called the 5' RACE reads with MiXCR. The sample has roughly 900,000 distinct CDR3 sequences, 29% seen once. The sequenced sample was blood. The source is a woman aged 80 or over in good health.

Comments on this clonotype: Being one base from a much bigger clone, this may be a read error. This chain uses TRBV7-2 with TRBJ2-1, with D perhaps TRBD1 or TRBD2 (6 bases each). The CDR3 is made up of 15 amino acids. CDR1 is SGHTA, CDR2 FQGNSA, per germline. CDR3 in amino acids: CASSPIGGSYSEQFF. CDR3 coding DNA: TGTGCCAGCAGCCCCATAGGGGGGTCCTACAGTGAGCAGTTCTTC.

Many counts were recorded for this clonotype. The rearrangement uses TRBV25-1 and TRBJ2-4; 7 bases line up with TRBD1. The CDR3 sequence is 16 residues long. From germline, CDR1 is MGHDK and CDR2 SYGVNS. Trimming at V came to 2 bases and at J to 7 bases, leaving 11 bases not matched to a gene. The CDR3 protein is CASSETGVGPRNIQYF. CDR3 DNA sequence: TGTGCCAGCAGTGAAACAGGGGTCGGACCCCGGAACATTCAGTACTTC. The variable domain in full, completed from reference TRBV25-1 and TRBJ2-4, reads EADIYQTPRYLVIGTGKKITLECSQTMGHDKMYWYQQDPGMELHLIHYSYGVNSTEKGDLSSESTVSRIRTEHFPLTLESARPSHTSQYLCASSETGVGPRNIQYFGAGTRLSVL.

This clonotype was seen a single time. Since a much larger clone is just one base distant, this may be a read error. The CDR3 DNA sequence: TGTACCAGCAGCCAAGGACTAGGAGTTAGAGATACGCAGTATTTT. Translation gives CTSSQGLGVRDTQYF. The V call is TRBV3-1, the J call TRBJ2-3, with 7 bases identical to TRBD2. From germline, CDR1 is LGHDT and CDR2 YNNKEL (reference sequence). This CDR3 spans 15 amino acids.

The chain couples TRBV19 to TRBJ2-1, with D possibly being TRBD1 (7 bases). The length of the CDR3 is 16 residues. CDR1 is LNHDA and CDR2 is SQIVND in the germline V gene (reference sequence). Trimming left V 3 bases short and J 15 bases short, with 27 bases between. This chain's CDR3 is CASSISDRVHNGRRFF. CDR3 in DNA: TGTGCCAGTAGTATCTCCGACAGGGTACACAATGGGAGGAGGTTCTTC. The full variable domain, in which reference TRBV19 and TRBJ2-1 provide the parts outside the CDR3, is DGGITQSPKYLFRKEGQNVTLSCEQNLNHDAMYWYRQDPGQGLRLIYYSQIVNDFQKGDIAEGYSVSREKKESFPLTVTSAQKNPTAFYLCASSISDRVHNGRRFFGPGTRLTVL.

In the case of this clonotype: A read error is possible here, since a much larger clone lies one base away. The chain has TRBV24-1 and TRBJ2-1; possibly TRBD1 or TRBD2 for D (5 bases each). Germline CDR1 and CDR2: KGHDR and SFDVKD. CDR3 size: 16 residues. V was clipped by 4 bases and J by 0 bases, with 12 bases between them. The CDR3 bases are TGTGCCACCAGTGAATCGGGACGAAGCTCCTACAATGAGCAGTTCTTC. It translates to CATSESGRSSYNEQFF.

This clonotype came up many times. V gene TRBV7-2 combines with J gene TRBJ2-3; the D is unclear. Trimming stripped 7 bases from V and 0 bases from J, with 14 bases between. The CDR3 consists of 15 residues. Germline loops: CDR1 SGHTA, CDR2 FQGNSA. The CDR3, as DNA: TGTGCCAGCACCCTAGGACGGTCTAGCACAGATACGCAGTATTTT. Translation gives CASTLGRSSTDTQYF.

This clonotype was counted ten times or more. The chain has TRBV18 and TRBJ2-3; 9 bases match TRBD2. Germline lookup yields CDR1 KGHSH and CDR2 LQKENI. The CDR3 has 13 residues. J gave up 12 bases and V 0 bases, and 4 bases lay outside the gene matches. CDR3 sequence (DNA): TGTGCCAGCTCACCACCTCTAGCGGGGATCCAGTATTTT. Amino acids: CASSPPLAGIQYF.

In regard to this clonotype: A read error may be the cause here, since a much bigger clone is one base away. The J gene is TRBJ2-6, the V gene TRBV20-1, with D perhaps being TRBD1 or TRBD2 (5 bases each). The CDR3 spans 14 residues. Germline loops: CDR1 DFQATT, CDR2 SNEGSKA (reference sequence). CDR3 sequence reads: CSARDASGGNVLTF. The CDR3 DNA sequence: TGCAGTGCTAGAGACGCCTCTGGGGGCAACGTCCTGACTTTC.

In regard to this clonotype: A read error is possible here, since a much larger clone lies one base away. The chain joins TRBV7-2 to TRBJ2-1; the D gene could be TRBD1 or TRBD2 (5 bases each). The CDR3 contains 15 residues. CDR1 is SGHTA, CDR2 FQGNSA, per germline. This chain's CDR3 is CACSLGALASNEQFF. CDR3 nucleotides: TGTGCCTGCAGCTTAGGGGCTTTAGCGAGCAATGAGCAGTTCTTC.

This sequence joins TRBV5-4 and TRBJ2-5, with D unresolved. The germline V gene encodes CDR1 SGHNT and CDR2 YYREEE (reference sequence). This CDR3 spans 13 amino acids. Trimming took off 2 bases at V and 4 bases at J, with 9 bases between the two ends. The CDR3 DNA sequence: TGTGCCAGCAGCTTTAGTAGGGTAGAGACCCAGTACTTC. This gives the protein CASSFSRVETQYF.

A word on this clonotype: A read error may be the cause here, since a much bigger clone is one base away. The chain is built from TRBV7-9 and TRBJ2-1; 14 bases match TRBD2. Trimming cost V 2 bases and J 7 bases; bases outside gene matches: 7. The CDR3 is 17 residues long. From germline, CDR1 is SEHNR and CDR2 FQNEAQ (reference sequence). CDR3: CASSLRGLAGGENEQFF. The CDR3 DNA sequence: TGTGCCAGCAGCTTAAGAGGACTAGCGGGGGGTGAGAATGAGCAGTTCTTC. Together with reference TRBV7-9 and TRBJ2-1, the CDR3 gives the full variable domain: DTGVSQNPRHKITKRGQNVTFRCDPISEHNRLYWYRQTLGQGPEFLTYFQNEAQLEKSRLLSDRFSAERPKGSFSTLEIQRTEQGDSAMYLCASSLRGLAGGENEQFFGPGTRLTVL.

Regarding this clonotype: The conserved closing phenylalanine or tryptophan is absent in this CDR3, likely reflecting a read error. This chain uses TRBV7-8 with TRBJ1-4; D is possibly TRBD1 (5 bases). Trimming shortened V by 3 bases and J by 4 bases, and 12 bases separated the two germline ends. The CDR3 has 15 residues. CDR1 is SGHVS and CDR2 is FQNEAQ in the germline V gene. CDR3 loop: CASSFPGRDNEKLFS. The CDR3, as DNA: TGTGCCAGCAGCTTCCCGGGACGGGATAATGAAAAACTGTTTTCT.

The chain is built from TRBV20-1 and TRBJ2-7, with D possibly TRBD1 on 6 matching bases. The V end lost 5 bases, the J end lost 2 bases, and 13 bases lay between the germline ends. This CDR3 comprises 13 residues. The germline V gene has CDR1 DFQATT and CDR2 SNEGSKA (reference sequence). The CDR3 DNA is TGCAGTGCTTCCGGGACACACACCTACGAGCAGTACTTC. Translation gives CSASGTHTYEQYF.

This chain uses TRBV7-2 with TRBJ2-3; a possible D gene is TRBD1 (8 bases). Germline V lookup: CDR1 SGHTA, CDR2 FQGNSA. V dropped 5 bases and J dropped 4 bases, with 19 bases sitting between them. The CDR3 length is 16 residues. The CDR3 loop is CASSPPRGRGPDTQYF. As DNA, the CDR3 is TGTGCCAGCAGCCCACCCAGGGGGCGGGGGCCAGATACGCAGTATTTT.